A single sample gave rise to the 8 T cell receptor beta chains below, sequenced in a study of Tregs in tolerant kidney transplant recipients. Repertoires were generated with immunoSEQ multiplex PCR, while TCRdb's copy carries only in-frame clones and drops some. The sample comprises more than 90,000 clones, about 91% of which are singletons, and roughly 0.63% rests with the top ten. Sequenced input: CD4+ T cells from blood. Receptor source: a human donor in good health.

The rearrangement uses TRBV5-1 and TRBJ1-3; 7 bases fit TRBD1. V lost 4 bases and J lost 1; bases outside the gene matches: 14. CDR3 size: 18 residues. The germline CDR1 and CDR2 sequences are SGHRS and YFSETQ. The CDR3 sequence is CASSLIGTQGWSGNTIYF. The DNA for the CDR3 is TGCGCCAGCAGCCTAATCGGCACACAGGGGTGGTCTGGAAACACCATATATTTT.

J is TRBJ2-1 and V is TRBV5-1; D gene unclear. Germline V CDR1 and CDR2: SGHRS, YFSETQ. Trimming left V 6 bases short and J 6 bases short, with 19 bases between. The CDR3 spans 15 residues. CDR3 coding DNA: TGCGCCAGCACCTCCGGAGCGCTTGTCACCAATGAGCAGTTCTTC. Translation: CASTSGALVTNEQFF.

J is TRBJ2-1 and V is TRBV18; TRBD2 aligns across 11 bases. The CDR3 spans 16 residues. Germline CDR1 is KGHSH and CDR2 is LQKENI. V lost 3 bases and J lost 0; bases outside the gene matches: 1. The CDR3, as DNA: TGTGCCAGCTCACCTCTAGCGGGAGGCTCCTACAATGAGCAGTTCTTC. Its translation: CASSPLAGGSYNEQFF. The whole variable domain, remainder taken from reference TRBV18 and TRBJ2-1, is NAGVMQNPRHLVRRRGQEARLRCSPMKGHSHVYWYRQLPEEGLKFMVYLQKENIIDESGMPKERFSAEFPKEGPSILRIQQVVRGDSAAYFCASSPLAGGSYNEQFFGPGTRLTVL.

The chain carries TRBV6-5 and TRBJ2-7; 9 nucleotides line up with TRBD1. Germline V gene data show CDR1 as MNHEY and CDR2 as SVGAGI. The CDR3 length is 15 residues. Trimming cost V 6 bases and J 1 base; bases outside gene matches: 7. The CDR3 DNA is TGTGCCAGCAGCAGAGATGGGACAGGGTCCTACGAGCAGTACTTC. This encodes CASSRDGTGSYEQYF.

The rearrangement joins TRBV12-5 to TRBJ2-7; 7 bases align to TRBD1. The CDR3 spans 14 residues. The V gene's germline CDR1 is LGHNT and CDR2 FRNRAP. Losses at the gene ends were 4 bases for V and 2 bases for J; bases not matched to a gene: 5. The DNA of the CDR3 is TGTGCTAGTGGTTCCCCGGGACAGCCCTACGAGCAGTACTTC. As protein: CASGSPGQPYEQYF.

The chain recombines TRBV10-3 with TRBJ2-1; TRBD1 matches at 11 bases. The ends lost 10 bases at V and 3 bases at J; junction bases unmatched: 8. Per the germline V gene, CDR1 is ENHRY and CDR2 is SYGVKD. This CDR3 spans 15 amino acids. The CDR3 nucleotides read TGTGCCACCCGAATCGGGACAGGGGGCTACAATGAGCAGTTCTTC. It encodes CATRIGTGGYNEQFF.

The V and J genes are TRBV27 and TRBJ1-2; no clear D. From germline, CDR1 is MNHEY and CDR2 SMNVEV (reference sequence). This CDR3 contains 13 residues. The germline V and J ends were trimmed by 6 bases and 4 bases, with 12 bases remaining between them. The CDR3 spells CASRPLGFYGYTF. The DNA of the CDR3 is TGTGCCAGCAGGCCCCTCGGGTTCTATGGCTACACCTTC.

This clone was recorded only once. The V call is TRBV7-2, the J call TRBJ1-4; 11 bases map to TRBD1. Trimming at V came to 5 bases and at J to 3 bases, leaving 5 bases not matched to a gene. This CDR3 comprises 16 residues. The germline gives CDR1 SGHTA, CDR2 FQGNSA. The CDR3 nucleotides are TGTGCCAGCAGCATAGGACAGGGGGCAGCTAATGAAAAACTGTTTTTT. This gives the protein CASSIGQGAANEKLFF.